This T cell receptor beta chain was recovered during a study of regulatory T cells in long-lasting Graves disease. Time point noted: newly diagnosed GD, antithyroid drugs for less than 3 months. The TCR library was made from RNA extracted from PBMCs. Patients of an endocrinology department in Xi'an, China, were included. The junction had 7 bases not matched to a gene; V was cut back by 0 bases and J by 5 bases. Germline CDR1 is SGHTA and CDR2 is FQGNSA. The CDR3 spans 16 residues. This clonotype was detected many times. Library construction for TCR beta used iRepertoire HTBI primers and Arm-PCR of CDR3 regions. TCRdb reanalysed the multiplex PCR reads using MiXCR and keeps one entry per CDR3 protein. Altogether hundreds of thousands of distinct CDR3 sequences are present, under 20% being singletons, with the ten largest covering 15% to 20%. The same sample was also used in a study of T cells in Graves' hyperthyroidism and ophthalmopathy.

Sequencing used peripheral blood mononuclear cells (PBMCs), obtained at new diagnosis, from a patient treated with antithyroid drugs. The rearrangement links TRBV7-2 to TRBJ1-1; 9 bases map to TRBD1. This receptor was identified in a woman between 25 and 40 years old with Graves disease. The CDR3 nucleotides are TGTGCCAGCAGCTTAGCAGGACAGGGGATCCCAACTGAAGCTTTCTTT. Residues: CASSLAGQGIPTEAFF.